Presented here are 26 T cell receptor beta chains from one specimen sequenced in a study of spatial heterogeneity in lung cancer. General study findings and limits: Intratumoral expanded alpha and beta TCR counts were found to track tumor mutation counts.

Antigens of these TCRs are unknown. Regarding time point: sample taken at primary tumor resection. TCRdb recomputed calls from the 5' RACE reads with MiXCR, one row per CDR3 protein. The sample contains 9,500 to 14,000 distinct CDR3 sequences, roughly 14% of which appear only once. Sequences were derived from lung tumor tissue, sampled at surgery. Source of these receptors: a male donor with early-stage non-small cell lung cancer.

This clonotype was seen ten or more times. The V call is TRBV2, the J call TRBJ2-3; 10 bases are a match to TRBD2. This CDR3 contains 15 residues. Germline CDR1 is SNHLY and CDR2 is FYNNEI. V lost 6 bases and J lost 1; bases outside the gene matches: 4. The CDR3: CASRDGTSGTDTQYF. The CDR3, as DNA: TGTGCCAGCAGAGACGGGACTAGCGGCACAGATACGCAGTATTTT.

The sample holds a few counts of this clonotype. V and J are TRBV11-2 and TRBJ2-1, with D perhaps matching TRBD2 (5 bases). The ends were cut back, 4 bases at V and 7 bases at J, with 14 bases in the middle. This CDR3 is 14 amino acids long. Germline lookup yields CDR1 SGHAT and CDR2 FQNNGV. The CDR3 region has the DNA TGTGCCAGCAGCTCTAAGGCTAGCTTAAATGAGCAGTTCTTC. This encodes CASSSKASLNEQFF.

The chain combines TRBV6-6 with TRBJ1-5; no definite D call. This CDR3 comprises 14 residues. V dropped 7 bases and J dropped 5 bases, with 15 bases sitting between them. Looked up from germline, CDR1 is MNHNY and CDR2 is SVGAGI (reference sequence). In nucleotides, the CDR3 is TGTGCCAGCAATAAACGAACTGGGGATCAGCCCCAGCATTTT. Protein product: CASNKRTGDQPQHF.

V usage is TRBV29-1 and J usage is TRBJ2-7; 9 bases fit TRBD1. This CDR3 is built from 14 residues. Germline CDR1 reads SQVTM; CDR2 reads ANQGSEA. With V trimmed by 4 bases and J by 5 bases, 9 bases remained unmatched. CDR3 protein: CSVVYRGPGHEQYF. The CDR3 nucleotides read TGCAGCGTTGTATACAGGGGGCCAGGACACGAGCAGTACTTC.

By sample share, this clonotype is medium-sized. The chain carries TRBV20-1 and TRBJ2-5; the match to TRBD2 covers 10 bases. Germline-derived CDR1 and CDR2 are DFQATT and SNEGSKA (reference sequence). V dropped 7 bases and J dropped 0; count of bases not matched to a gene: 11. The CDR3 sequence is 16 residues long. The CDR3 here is CSGSGGDVLYQETQYF. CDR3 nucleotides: TGCAGTGGAAGCGGGGGGGACGTATTGTACCAAGAGACCCAGTACTTC.

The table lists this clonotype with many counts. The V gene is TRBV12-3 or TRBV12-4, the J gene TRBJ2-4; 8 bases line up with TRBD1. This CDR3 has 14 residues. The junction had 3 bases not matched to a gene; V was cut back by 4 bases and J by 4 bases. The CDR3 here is CASSSGTGKNIQYF. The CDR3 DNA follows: TGTGCCAGCAGTTCCGGGACAGGAAAAAACATTCAGTACTTC.

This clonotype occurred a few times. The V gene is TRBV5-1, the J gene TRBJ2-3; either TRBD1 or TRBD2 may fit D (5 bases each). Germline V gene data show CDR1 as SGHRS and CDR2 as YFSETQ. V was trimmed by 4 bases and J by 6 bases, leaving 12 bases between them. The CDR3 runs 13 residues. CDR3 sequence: CASSEGPPDTQYF. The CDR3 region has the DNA TGCGCCAGCAGCGAGGGACCGCCGGATACGCAGTATTTT.

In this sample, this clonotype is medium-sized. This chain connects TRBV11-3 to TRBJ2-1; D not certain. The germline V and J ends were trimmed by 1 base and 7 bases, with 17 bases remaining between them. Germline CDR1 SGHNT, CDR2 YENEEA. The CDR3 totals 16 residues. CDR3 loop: CASSLAPATSSNEQFF. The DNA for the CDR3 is TGTGCCAGCAGCTTAGCTCCGGCGACTTCATCAAATGAGCAGTTCTTC.

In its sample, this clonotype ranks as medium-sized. The CDR3 DNA is TGTGCCAGCAGCCTACCGTGGGGGGCTACCGGAAACACCATATATTTT. Translated, it gives CASSLPWGATGNTIYF. This chain connects TRBV7-2 to TRBJ1-3, with a tentative D call TRBD1 (6 bases). There are 16 residues in the CDR3. The V gene's germline CDR1 is SGHTA and CDR2 FQGNSA. V was shortened by 5 bases and J by 4 bases, with 18 bases between the two germline ends. Full variable domain (outside the CDR3, taken from reference TRBV7-2 and TRBJ1-3): GAGVSQSPSNKVTEKGKDVELRCDPISGHTALYWYRQSLGQGLEFLIYFQGNSAPDKSGLPSDRFSAERTGGSVSTLTIQRTQQEDSAVYLCASSLPWGATGNTIYFGEGSWLTVV.

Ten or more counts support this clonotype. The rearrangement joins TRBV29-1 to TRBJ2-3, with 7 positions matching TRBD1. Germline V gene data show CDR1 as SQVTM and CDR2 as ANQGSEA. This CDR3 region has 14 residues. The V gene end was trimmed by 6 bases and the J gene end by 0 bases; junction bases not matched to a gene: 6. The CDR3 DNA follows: TGCAGCGTCGCACAGGGGATGAGCACAGATACGCAGTATTTT. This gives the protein CSVAQGMSTDTQYF.

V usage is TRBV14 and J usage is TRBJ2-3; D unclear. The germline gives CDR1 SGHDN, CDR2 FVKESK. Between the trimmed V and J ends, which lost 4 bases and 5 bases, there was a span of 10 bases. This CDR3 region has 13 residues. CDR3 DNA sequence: TGTGCCAGCAGCCGGTCGCGGATAGATACGCAGTATTTT. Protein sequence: CASSRSRIDTQYF.

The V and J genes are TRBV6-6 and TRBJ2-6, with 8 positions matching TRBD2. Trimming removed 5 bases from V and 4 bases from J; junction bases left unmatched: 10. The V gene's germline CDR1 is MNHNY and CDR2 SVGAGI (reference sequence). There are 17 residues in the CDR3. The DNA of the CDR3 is TGTGCCAGCAGTGAAGCGACTAGCGCTTACGGGGCCAACGTCCTGACTTTC. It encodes CASSEATSAYGANVLTF.

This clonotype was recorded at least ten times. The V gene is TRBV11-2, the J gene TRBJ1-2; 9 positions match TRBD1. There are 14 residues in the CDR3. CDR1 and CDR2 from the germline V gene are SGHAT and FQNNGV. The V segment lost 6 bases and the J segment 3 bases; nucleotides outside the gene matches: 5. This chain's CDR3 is CASRGTGRDYGYTF. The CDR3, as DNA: TGTGCCAGCAGAGGGACAGGGAGGGACTATGGCTACACCTTC.

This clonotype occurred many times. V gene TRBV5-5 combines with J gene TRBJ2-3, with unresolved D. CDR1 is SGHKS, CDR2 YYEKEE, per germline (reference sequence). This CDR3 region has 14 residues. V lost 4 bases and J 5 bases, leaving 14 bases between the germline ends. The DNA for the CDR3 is TGTGCCAGCAGCCCCGGCGCAGCGCAAGATACGCAGTATTTT. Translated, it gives CASSPGAAQDTQYF.

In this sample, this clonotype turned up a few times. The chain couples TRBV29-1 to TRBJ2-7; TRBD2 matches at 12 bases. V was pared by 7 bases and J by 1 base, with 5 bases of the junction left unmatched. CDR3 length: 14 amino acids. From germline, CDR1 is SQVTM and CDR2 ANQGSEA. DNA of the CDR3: TGCAGCGGGGCGACTAGCGGGGGATCCTACGAGCAGTACTTC. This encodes CSGATSGGSYEQYF.

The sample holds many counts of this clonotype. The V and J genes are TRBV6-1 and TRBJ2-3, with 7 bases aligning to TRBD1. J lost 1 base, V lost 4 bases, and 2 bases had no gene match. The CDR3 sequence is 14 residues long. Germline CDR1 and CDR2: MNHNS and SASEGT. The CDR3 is CASSAGQGTDTQYF. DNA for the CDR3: TGTGCCAGCAGTGCCGGACAGGGCACAGATACGCAGTATTTT.

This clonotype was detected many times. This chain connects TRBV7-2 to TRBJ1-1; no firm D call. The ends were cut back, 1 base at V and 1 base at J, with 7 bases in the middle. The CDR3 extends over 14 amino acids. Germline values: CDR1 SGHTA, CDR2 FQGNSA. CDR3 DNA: TGTGCCAGCAGCTTAGAACTGCCGAACACTGAAGCTTTCTTT. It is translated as CASSLELPNTEAFF.

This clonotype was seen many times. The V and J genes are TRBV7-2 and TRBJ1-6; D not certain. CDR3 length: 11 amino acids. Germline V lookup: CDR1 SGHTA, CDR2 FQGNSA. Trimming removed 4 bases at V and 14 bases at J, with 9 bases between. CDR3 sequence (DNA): TGTGCCAGCAGCTCCAGTTTCTCCCTCCACTTT. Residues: CASSSSFSLHF.

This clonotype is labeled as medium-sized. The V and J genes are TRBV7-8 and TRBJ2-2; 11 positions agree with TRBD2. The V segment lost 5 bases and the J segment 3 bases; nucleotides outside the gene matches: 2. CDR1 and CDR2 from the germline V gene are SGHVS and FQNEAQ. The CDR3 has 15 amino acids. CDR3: CASSRGLADTGELFF. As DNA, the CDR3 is TGTGCCAGCAGCCGGGGACTAGCGGACACCGGGGAGCTGTTTTTT.

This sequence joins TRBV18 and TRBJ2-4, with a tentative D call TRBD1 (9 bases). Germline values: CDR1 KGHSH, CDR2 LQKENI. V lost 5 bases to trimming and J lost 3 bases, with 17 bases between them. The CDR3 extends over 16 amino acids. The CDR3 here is CASSLGQGLVKNIQYF. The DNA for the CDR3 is TGTGCCAGCTCATTGGGACAGGGACTAGTCAAAAACATTCAGTACTTC.

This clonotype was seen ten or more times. This CDR3 reads CASSQQVHGNSPLHF. Here the CDR3 DNA reads TGTGCCAGCAGCCAACAGGTTCATGGGAATTCACCCCTCCACTTT. This chain uses TRBV11-2 with TRBJ1-6, with D maybe TRBD1 (5 bases). Per the germline V gene, CDR1 is SGHAT and CDR2 is FQNNGV. Trimming pared 5 bases from V and 7 bases from J, leaving 15 bases between. The CDR3 sequence is 15 residues long.

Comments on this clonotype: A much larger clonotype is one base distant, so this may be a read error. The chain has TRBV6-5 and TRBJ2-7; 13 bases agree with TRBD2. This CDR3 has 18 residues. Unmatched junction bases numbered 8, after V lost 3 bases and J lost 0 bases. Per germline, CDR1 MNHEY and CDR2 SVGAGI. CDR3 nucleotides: TGTGCCAGCAGTTATTCCGGGACTAGCGGGGAAAGCTCCTACGAGCAGTACTTC. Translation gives CASSYSGTSGESSYEQYF.

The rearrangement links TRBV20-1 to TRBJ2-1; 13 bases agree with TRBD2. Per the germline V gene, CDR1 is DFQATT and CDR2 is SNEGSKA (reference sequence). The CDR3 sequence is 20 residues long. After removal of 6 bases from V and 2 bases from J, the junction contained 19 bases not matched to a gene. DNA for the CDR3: TGCAGTGCCCGCAAAAGGCGAAACGGAACTAGCGGGAGGGCCTACAATGAGCAGTTCTTC. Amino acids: CSARKRRNGTSGRAYNEQFF.

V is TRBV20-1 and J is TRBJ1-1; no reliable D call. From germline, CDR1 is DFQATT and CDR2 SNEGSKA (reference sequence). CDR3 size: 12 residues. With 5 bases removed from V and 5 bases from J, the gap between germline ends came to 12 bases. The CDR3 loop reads CSAPQAVTEAFF. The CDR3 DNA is TGCAGTGCTCCCCAGGCCGTTACTGAAGCTTTCTTT.

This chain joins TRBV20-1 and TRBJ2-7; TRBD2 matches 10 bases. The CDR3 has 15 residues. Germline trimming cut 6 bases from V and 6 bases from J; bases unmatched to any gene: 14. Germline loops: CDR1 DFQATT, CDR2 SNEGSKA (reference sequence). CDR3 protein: CSAPDVASGSSEQYF. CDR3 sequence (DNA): TGCAGTGCCCCGGACGTGGCTAGCGGGAGCTCCGAGCAGTACTTC.

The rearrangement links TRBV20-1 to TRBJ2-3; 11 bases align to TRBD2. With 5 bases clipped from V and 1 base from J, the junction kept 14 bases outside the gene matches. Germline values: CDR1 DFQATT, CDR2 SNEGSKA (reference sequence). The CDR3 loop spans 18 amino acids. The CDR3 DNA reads TGCAGTGCTCCCGGCCTAGCGGGAGGTCTCGTCGGCACAGATACGCAGTATTTT. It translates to CSAPGLAGGLVGTDTQYF.